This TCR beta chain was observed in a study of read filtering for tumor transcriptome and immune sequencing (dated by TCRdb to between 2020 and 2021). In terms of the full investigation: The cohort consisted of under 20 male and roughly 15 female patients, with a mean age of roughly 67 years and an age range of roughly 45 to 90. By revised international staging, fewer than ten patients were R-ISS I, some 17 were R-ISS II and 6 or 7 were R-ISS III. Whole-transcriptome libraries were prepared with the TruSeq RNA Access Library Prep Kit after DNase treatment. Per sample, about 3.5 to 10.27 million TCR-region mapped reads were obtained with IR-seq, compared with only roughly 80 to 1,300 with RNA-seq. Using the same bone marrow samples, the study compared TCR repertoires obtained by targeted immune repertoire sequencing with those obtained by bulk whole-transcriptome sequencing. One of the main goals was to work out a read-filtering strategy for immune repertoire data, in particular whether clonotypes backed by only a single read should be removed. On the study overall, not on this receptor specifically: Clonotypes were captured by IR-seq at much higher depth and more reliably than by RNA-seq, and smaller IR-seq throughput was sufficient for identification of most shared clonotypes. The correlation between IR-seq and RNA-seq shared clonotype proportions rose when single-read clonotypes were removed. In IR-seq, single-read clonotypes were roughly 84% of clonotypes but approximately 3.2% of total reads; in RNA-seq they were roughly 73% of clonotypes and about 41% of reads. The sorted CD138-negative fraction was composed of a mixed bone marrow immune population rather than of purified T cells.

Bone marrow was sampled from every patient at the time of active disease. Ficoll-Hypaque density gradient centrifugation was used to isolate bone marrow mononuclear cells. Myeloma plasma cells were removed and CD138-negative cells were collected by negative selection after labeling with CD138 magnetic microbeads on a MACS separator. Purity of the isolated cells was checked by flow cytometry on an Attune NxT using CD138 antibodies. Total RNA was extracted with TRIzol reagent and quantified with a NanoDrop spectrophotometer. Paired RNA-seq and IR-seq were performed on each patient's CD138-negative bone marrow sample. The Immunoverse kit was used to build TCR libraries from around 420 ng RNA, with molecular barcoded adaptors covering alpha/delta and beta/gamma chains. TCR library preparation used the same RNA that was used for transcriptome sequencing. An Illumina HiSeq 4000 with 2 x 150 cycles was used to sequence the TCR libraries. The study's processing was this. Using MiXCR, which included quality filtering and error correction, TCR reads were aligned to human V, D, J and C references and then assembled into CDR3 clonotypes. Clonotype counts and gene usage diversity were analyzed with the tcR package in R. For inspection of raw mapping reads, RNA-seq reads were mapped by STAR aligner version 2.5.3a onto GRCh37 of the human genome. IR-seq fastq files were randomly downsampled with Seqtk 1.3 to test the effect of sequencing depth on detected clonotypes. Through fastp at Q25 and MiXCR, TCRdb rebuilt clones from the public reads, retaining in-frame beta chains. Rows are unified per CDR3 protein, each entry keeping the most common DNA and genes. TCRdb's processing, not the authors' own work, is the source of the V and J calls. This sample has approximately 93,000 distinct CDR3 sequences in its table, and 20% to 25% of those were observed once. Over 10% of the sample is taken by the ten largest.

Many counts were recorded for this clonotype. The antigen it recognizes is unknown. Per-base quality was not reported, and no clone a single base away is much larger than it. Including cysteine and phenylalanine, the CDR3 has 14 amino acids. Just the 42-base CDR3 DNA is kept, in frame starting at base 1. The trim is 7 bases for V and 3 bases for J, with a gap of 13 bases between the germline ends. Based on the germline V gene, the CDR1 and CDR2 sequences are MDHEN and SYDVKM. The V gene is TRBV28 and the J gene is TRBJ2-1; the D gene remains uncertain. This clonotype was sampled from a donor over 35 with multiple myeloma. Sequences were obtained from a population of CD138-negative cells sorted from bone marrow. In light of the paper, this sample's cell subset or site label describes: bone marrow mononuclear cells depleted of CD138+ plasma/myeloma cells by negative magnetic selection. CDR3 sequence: CASNASPNYNEQFF. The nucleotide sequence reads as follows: TGTGCCAGCAACGCGTCCCCTAACTACAATGAGCAGTTCTTC.